This T cell receptor beta chain was sequenced during a study of T cells after yellow fever vaccination. As for the study in general: Each low-cell-number fraction was prepared by means of SMART-Seq v4 Ultra Low Input.

Germline lookup yields CDR1 SQVTM and CDR2 ANQGSEA. This CDR3 contains 11 residues. Trimming pared 5 bases from V and 0 bases from J, leaving 2 bases between. TCRdb re-derived calls from the 5' RACE reads in MiXCR, one entry per CDR3 protein. The sample comprises about 330,000 distinct CDR3 sequences, 7% to 9% of which are singletons, and approximately 15% rests with the top ten. With regard to this clonotype: Its antigen is as yet unknown.

Study-level results: Abundant clonotypes from the bulk population could contaminate FACS-sorted repertoires. The study re-detected most primary-vaccination clones after the booster (approximately 96% CD4, 80% to 90% CD8).

The sample here was PBMCs, taken approximately 40 days after the first yellow fever vaccination. V and J are TRBV29-1 and TRBJ2-1; D unresolved. The sequence was obtained from a man younger than 30 who received the YFV17D yellow fever vaccine. DNA of the CDR3: TGCAGCGTTCGCTCCTACAATGAGCAGTTCTTC. It encodes CSVRSYNEQFF.